The source of this TCR beta chain is a study of T-cell memory formation after mild COVID-19. Study at large: In these data, TCR clusters were largely donor specific.

Germline CDR1 is LNHDA and CDR2 is SQIVND (reference sequence). The CDR3 runs 14 residues. The ends were cut back, 2 bases at V and 2 bases at J, with 7 bases in the middle. Study-wide results and caveats: Several responding clones turned up in pre-infection memory, indicating that cross-reactive memory may have taken part.

As concerns this clonotype: What it recognizes is unknown.

The 5'RACE method, run with constant-segment primers, produced TCR alpha and TCR beta cDNA libraries (carrying sample barcodes and UMIs). Each CDR3 protein gets one entry after TCRdb re-called the 5' RACE reads with MiXCR. The table includes around 390,000 distinct CDR3 sequences, about 17% detected once. The sample consisted of PBMCs or a T cell subset sorted from them (not recorded which). This clonotype originated in a man between 18 and 35 years old who had mild COVID-19 (a few samples of this study predate the infection). Cell type and time point are not known. This chain joins TRBV19 and TRBJ1-3; D is unresolved. The CDR3 region has the DNA TGTGCCAGTAGTATAACGAGGACTGGAAACACCATATATTTT. It encodes CASSITRTGNTIYF.